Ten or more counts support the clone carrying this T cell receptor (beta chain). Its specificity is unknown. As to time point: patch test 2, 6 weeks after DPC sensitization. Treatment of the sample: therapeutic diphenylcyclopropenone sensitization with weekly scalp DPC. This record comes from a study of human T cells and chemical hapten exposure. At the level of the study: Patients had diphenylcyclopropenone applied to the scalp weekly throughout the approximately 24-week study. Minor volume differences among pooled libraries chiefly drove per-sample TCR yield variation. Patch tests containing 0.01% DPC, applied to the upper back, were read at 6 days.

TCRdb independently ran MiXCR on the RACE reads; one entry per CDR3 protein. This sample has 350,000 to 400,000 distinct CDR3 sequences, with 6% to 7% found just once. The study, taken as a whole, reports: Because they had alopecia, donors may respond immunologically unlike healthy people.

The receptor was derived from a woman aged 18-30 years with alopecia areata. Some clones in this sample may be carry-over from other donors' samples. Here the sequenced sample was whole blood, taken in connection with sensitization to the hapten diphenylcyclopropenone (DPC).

CDR3 residues: CASSQSTLLPEAFF. CDR3 nucleotides: TGCGCCAGCAGCCAATCAACACTCCTGCCTGAAGCTTTCTTT. J is TRBJ1-1 and V is TRBV4-1; no clear D. Looked up from germline, CDR1 is MGHRA and CDR2 is YSYEKL. CDR3 length: 14 residues. Trimming removed 2 bases from V and 6 bases from J, with 13 bases in between.